This T cell receptor beta chain derives from a study of beta chain features in type 1 diabetes (dated by TCRdb to 2017 to 2018). With respect to the entire study: Mean age, gender distribution, total cell number and subset yield did not differ between patients and healthy donors. Whereas all 30 or so donors provided naive and central memory subsets, regulatory and stem cell-like memory subsets were isolated from just 8 patients and about 8 healthy donors. In the study, recently diagnosed type 1 diabetes patients and matched healthy donors were compared on the TCRB repertoires of their sorted circulating CD4+ T cell subsets. A total of under 140,000,000 sorted cells were examined across all samples, and the number of cells per subset was strongly correlated with RNA yield.

All of the isolated RNA was reverse transcribed with the High Capacity cDNA Reverse Transcription Kit, so expressed TCRB transcripts were sequenced. Deep immunoSEQ sequencing was performed on naive, central memory and regulatory T cell samples, with an average of roughly 4 million total reads per sample. Sorted cells were lysed in RLT buffer, and RNA was extracted using DNase-treated RNeasy Micro or Mini kits according to cell number. Each cell subset was processed on its own to prevent cross-contamination, while patient and healthy donor samples were processed together. The immunoSEQ multiplex PCR was used to amplify TCRB sequences from cDNA, generating 87-bp fragments that spanned the CDR3 region. Sequencing of the amplicons was performed on the Illumina HiSeq platform. The authors processed their data as follows. Synthetic template baselines were used to correct PCR bias computationally, reads within Hamming distance 2 were collapsed, and singletons that could not be merged were discarded. Reads were aligned to IMGT to assign V, D and J genes, CDR3 length, and insertions or deletions at six rearrangement sites. Clonotype counts were normalized to sorted cell number within each subset before computing true diversity and Gini coefficients with the tcR R package. The overlap coefficient, calculated on TCRB nucleotide sequences, was used to measure repertoire sharing. Out-of-frame TCRB sequences from naive cells were analyzed as a proxy for the pre-selection repertoire. Not all clones reach the TCRdb copy of this immuneACCESS table, which keeps in-frame sequences only. Checked studies attribute under half of the gap to unresolved V genes and leave the rest unexplained. V, J and clone size reflect that table, while D and trimming were determined from the DNA. Present in this sample are a few hundred thousand clones, roughly 16% of which were seen just once. Around 0.02% of the sample belongs to the ten largest clones.

The investigation overall reported the following: Sequencing cDNA rather than genomic DNA could over-represent highly expressing activated cells, although activation and CD3 levels did not differ between groups. Because the HLA sub-analyses included only small numbers of individuals, any influence of HLA type on TCRB rearrangement was left unresolved. A moderate but significant shortening of TCRB CDR3 length was observed in type 1 diabetes patients in all four CD4+ subsets. PCR might favor shorter templates, but patient and control samples were amplified and corrected together, so any skew would affect both groups equally. At VDJ recombination sites, type 1 diabetes patients had fewer insertions and more deleted nucleotides, which implies abnormalities in thymic rearrangement. Naive, central memory and regulatory TCRB repertoires appeared more similar among patients than among healthy donors.

On this clone itself: The antigen it binds to is not known. Base qualities were left out, and no much larger clone turns up one base away.

The CDR3 goes from the cysteine to the phenylalanine over 14 residues. The kept DNA is CDR3 alone, 42 bases in frame from the first base. Taken from the germline V gene, the CDR1 and CDR2 loops are KGHSH and LQKENI. Here V drops 6 bases and J drops 3 bases, and the junction holds 8 bases not matched to any gene. From each donor, a single peripheral blood sample of 100 to 150 mL on average was drawn into heparinised tubes. Using a panel that included CD45RO, CCR7, CD25, CD127, CD95 and CD27, naive, central memory, regulatory and stem cell-like memory CD4+ T cells were sorted on a BD FACSAria II. Every sorted population had a purity above 95%. PBMCs were isolated right away by Lymphoprep density gradient centrifugation and were stained directly, without culture. Samples were stained and sorted in pairs, with one healthy donor and one patient per experiment, so that batch effects were minimized.

The sample comprised naive CD4+ T cells from blood. The cell subset or site label, read with the paper, signifies: true naive CD4+ T cells. Recombination joined TRBV18 with TRBJ2-7; TRBD1 matches 7 bases in the middle. This TCR was recovered from a woman under 30 in good health. The CDR3 has the sequence CASSTTGQSYEQYF. The DNA sequence is TGTGCCAGCTCGACAACGGGACAGAGCTACGAGCAGTACTTC.